The 23 T cell receptor beta chains presented below share a single source sample, sequenced in a study of cytomegalovirus exposure and HLA in healthy donors. It was with 60 Vbeta and 13 Jbeta primers that the PCR ran. Libraries were prepared by immunoSEQ multiplex PCR; TCRdb keeps only in-frame clonotypes and omits some of them. The sample carries more than 80,000 clones, around 74% recorded once. The sample was PBMCs. Receptors originate from a female donor in good health and CMV-seropositive.

V usage is TRBV11-2 and J usage is TRBJ2-5; D is unresolved. This CDR3 contains 12 residues. With 7 bases removed from V and 0 bases from J, the gap between germline ends came to 6 bases. Germline lookup yields CDR1 SGHAT and CDR2 FQNNGV. The chain's CDR3 is CASTKNQETQYF. CDR3 DNA: TGTGCCAGCACCAAAAACCAAGAGACCCAGTACTTC. Supplemented by reference TRBV11-2 and TRBJ2-5, the full variable domain reads EAGVAQSPRYKIIEKRQSVAFWCNPISGHATLYWYQQILGQGPKLLIQFQNNGVVDDSQLPKDRFSAERLKGVDSTLKIQPAKLEDSAVYLCASTKNQETQYFGPGTRLLVL.

The chain has TRBV27 and TRBJ2-6; D perhaps matches TRBD2 (5 bases). The germline gives CDR1 MNHEY, CDR2 SMNVEV (reference sequence). With 7 bases removed from V and 3 bases from J, the gap between germline ends came to 10 bases. The CDR3 consists of 14 residues. CDR3 DNA: TGTGCCAGCACGAGGGCCTATGGGGCCAACGTCCTGACTTTC. This codes for CASTRAYGANVLTF.

The V and J genes are TRBV5-1 and TRBJ1-1; perhaps TRBD1 as D (5 bases). V lost 0 bases, J lost 2 bases, and 14 bases lay in between. Germline values: CDR1 SGHRS, CDR2 YFSETQ. This CDR3 contains 16 residues. CDR3 sequence reads: CASSLGGRGINTEAFF. DNA of the CDR3: TGCGCCAGCAGCTTGGGGGGCCGGGGGATAAACACTGAAGCTTTCTTT.

This clone was seen more than once but under ten times. This chain joins TRBV6-1 and TRBJ1-4, with TRBD1 matching over 8 bases. This CDR3 spans 18 amino acids. Germline V CDR1 and CDR2: MNHNS, SASEGT. V shed 4 bases, J shed 0 bases, and the junction held 10 bases outside the gene matches. DNA of the CDR3: TGTGCCAGCAGTGTGACCGACAGGGGAAGAGCAACTAATGAAAAACTGTTTTTT. This gives the protein CASSVTDRGRATNEKLFF.

The chain links TRBV6-5 to TRBJ2-1; 10 bases line up with TRBD2. With V trimmed by 5 bases and J by 9 bases, 7 bases remained unmatched. The CDR3 runs 14 residues. The germline CDR1 and CDR2 sequences are MNHEY and SVGAGI. The CDR3 region has the DNA TGTGCCAGCAGTCAAGCGGGAGGGTGGAGTGAGCAGTTCTTC. Translating gives CASSQAGGWSEQFF.

J is TRBJ2-7 and V is TRBV27; TRBD1 matches 12 bases. The length of the CDR3 is 15 residues. Per the germline V gene, CDR1 is MNHEY and CDR2 is SMNVEV (reference sequence). V gave up 4 bases and J gave up 7 bases; unmatched junction bases: 8. CDR3 protein: CASSSVGQGAGEQYF. The DNA for the CDR3 is TGTGCCAGCAGTTCGGTGGGACAGGGGGCTGGGGAGCAGTACTTC.

The rearrangement uses TRBV7-9 and TRBJ2-5, with D possibly matching TRBD1 (6 bases). The CDR3 is 14 amino acids. Per germline, CDR1 SEHNR and CDR2 FQNEAQ (reference sequence). Between the trimmed V and J ends, which lost 3 bases and 5 bases, there was a span of 13 bases. CDR3 nucleotide sequence: TGTGCCAGCAGCTTTCCTCAGGGGATGGAGACCCAGTACTTC. Encoded protein: CASSFPQGMETQYF.

This clone has just a few counts. This rearrangement joins TRBV9 to TRBJ1-4; 7 nucleotides agree with TRBD1. The germline CDR1 and CDR2 sequences are SGDLS and YYNGEE. Trimming at V came to 0 bases and at J to 8 bases, leaving 7 bases not matched to a gene. This CDR3 contains 15 residues. The CDR3 reads CASSVDGRGDEKLFF. The CDR3 nucleotides read TGTGCCAGCAGCGTAGATGGCAGGGGGGACGAAAAACTGTTTTTT.

This chain connects TRBV9 to TRBJ2-7; 10 positions match TRBD2. This CDR3 is built from 15 residues. Trimming at V came to 3 bases and at J to 2 bases, leaving 5 bases not matched to a gene. CDR1 SGDLS and CDR2 YYNGEE come from the germline V gene. CDR3: CASSERTSGPYEQYF. Written as DNA, the CDR3 is TGTGCCAGCAGCGAGCGGACTAGCGGCCCCTACGAGCAGTACTTC.

The chain couples TRBV7-9 to TRBJ1-2, with TRBD1 matching over 10 bases. Germline CDR1 is SEHNR and CDR2 is FQNEAQ (reference sequence). The CDR3 consists of 13 residues. V lost 5 bases and J lost 7; bases outside the gene matches: 4. The CDR3 reads CASSQTGGSGYTF. CDR3 bases: TGTGCCAGCAGCCAGACAGGGGGCAGTGGCTACACCTTC.

This clone was detected a few times. The chain uses TRBV4-3 and TRBJ2-1, with 7 bases matching TRBD1. Germline-derived CDR1 and CDR2 are LGHNA and YSLEER. CDR3 length: 15 amino acids. Germline trimming cut 3 bases from V and 2 bases from J; bases unmatched to any gene: 4. The DNA of the CDR3 is TGCGCCAGCAGCCACTCGGGACAGCCCTACAATGAGCAGTTCTTC. It yields the protein CASSHSGQPYNEQFF.

The chain recombines TRBV10-3 with TRBJ2-7; D gene ambiguous. Trimming removed 4 bases at V and 3 bases at J, with 10 bases between. Germline V gives CDR1 ENHRY, CDR2 SYGVKD. This CDR3 has 13 amino acids. CDR3 nucleotide sequence: TGTGCCATCAGTGGACGGAGCTACTACGAGCAGTACTTC. This codes for CAISGRSYYEQYF.

The sample holds one count of this clone. The chain couples TRBV6-5 to TRBJ2-7; 9 bases line up with TRBD1. V shed 2 bases, J shed 6 bases, and the junction held 5 bases outside the gene matches. The germline CDR1 and CDR2 sequences are MNHEY and SVGAGI. This CDR3 has 14 amino acids. The CDR3 region is CASSYQQGASEQYF. The CDR3 region has the DNA TGTGCCAGCAGTTACCAACAGGGGGCCTCCGAGCAGTACTTC.

This sequence joins TRBV6-5 and TRBJ2-1; no clear D gene. Germline V gene data show CDR1 as MNHEY and CDR2 as SVGAGI. The CDR3 loop spans 15 amino acids. Trimming took off 6 bases at V and 0 bases at J, with 12 bases between the two ends. The CDR3 is CASRQLPSSYNEQFF. The CDR3 DNA is TGTGCCAGCAGACAGCTACCAAGCTCCTACAATGAGCAGTTCTTC.

The V gene is TRBV30, the J gene TRBJ2-1, with 13 bases identical to TRBD2. Germline V CDR1 and CDR2: GTSNPN, SVGIG (reference sequence). The CDR3 has 15 amino acids. V gave up 8 bases and J gave up 3 bases; unmatched junction bases: 7. The CDR3 bases are TGTGCCCGGACTAGCGGGAGCTCGATCTACAATGAGCAGTTCTTC. Protein sequence: CARTSGSSIYNEQFF.

This chain links TRBV11-2 with TRBJ1-2; 9 positions match TRBD1. V dropped 1 base and J dropped 7; count of bases not matched to a gene: 7. Germline CDR1 SGHAT, CDR2 FQNNGV. The CDR3 consists of 15 residues. The CDR3 region is CASSLGGQGFSGYTF. The CDR3 DNA reads TGTGCCAGCAGCTTAGGGGGACAGGGCTTCTCTGGCTACACCTTC.

The chain employs TRBV2 and TRBJ2-2, with D uncertain. The CDR3 runs 13 residues. V lost 6 bases and J 4 bases, leaving 9 bases between the germline ends. CDR1 SNHLY and CDR2 FYNNEI come from the germline V gene. For the CDR3, the DNA is TGTGCCAGCAGCCCCAGAAGCACCGGGGAGCTGTTTTTT. Translation gives CASSPRSTGELFF.

This clone has more than one count but fewer than ten. V usage is TRBV29-1 and J usage is TRBJ1-1; 8 bases are shared with TRBD1. The CDR3 sequence is 13 residues long. V lost 6 bases to trimming and J lost 6 bases; unmatched junction nucleotides: 9. Germline V lookup: CDR1 SQVTM, CDR2 ANQGSEA. As DNA, the CDR3 is TGCAGCGTGCCCGGACAGGGTAAGGCTGAAGCTTTCTTT. Translating it yields CSVPGQGKAEAFF.

Details on this clone: Compared with germline, one end of the junction differs, possibly owing to a read error. The chain couples TRBV7-7 to TRBJ2-1; 8 nucleotides line up with TRBD2. Germline CDR1 is SSHAT and CDR2 is FNYEAQ (reference sequence). The CDR3 sequence is 15 residues long. Written as DNA, the CDR3 is TGTGCTAGCAGCGACGGGGTAGCGGGGTACAATGAGCAGTTCTTC. Amino acid sequence: CASSDGVAGYNEQFF.

The table lists this clone with a few counts. This chain connects TRBV6-6 to TRBJ1-4; 8 nucleotides line up with TRBD1. The length of the CDR3 is 15 residues. V lost 5 bases, J lost 6 bases, and 8 bases stayed unmatched. CDR1 MNHNY and CDR2 SVGAGI come from the germline V gene (reference sequence). DNA of the CDR3: TGTGCCAGCAGTCCGGGGGACAGGTTGGATGAAAAACTGTTTTTT. Its translation: CASSPGDRLDEKLFF.

CDR3 sequence (DNA): TGTGCCAGCTCACCACGGGGGCGAAACACTGAAGCTTTCTTT. This gives the protein CASSPRGRNTEAFF. The chain links TRBV18 to TRBJ1-1, with a weak D call TRBD1 (6 bases). V was trimmed by 1 base and J by 2 bases, leaving 8 bases between them. CDR3 length equals 14 residues. Germline V gene lookup returns CDR1 KGHSH and CDR2 LQKENI.

The genes are TRBV19 and TRBJ1-1; D remains unclear. V was trimmed by 8 bases and J by 0 bases, leaving 7 bases between them. CDR1 is LNHDA and CDR2 is SQIVND in the germline V gene (reference sequence). This CDR3 spans 12 amino acids. In DNA, the CDR3 is TGTGCCAGTGCGAGAGTGAACACTGAAGCTTTCTTT. Translated: CASARVNTEAFF. The full variable domain, its missing parts supplied by reference TRBV19 and TRBJ1-1, is DGGITQSPKYLFRKEGQNVTLSCEQNLNHDAMYWYRQDPGQGLRLIYYSQIVNDFQKGDIAEGYSVSREKKESFPLTVTSAQKNPTAFYLCASARVNTEAFFGQGTRLTVV.

This clone was counted only a few times. Within the sample, other DNA sequences also encode this same CDR3. The chain recombines TRBV5-8 with TRBJ1-1, with a possible D match to TRBD1 (5 bases). The V gene lost 4 bases and the J gene lost 4 bases, with 14 bases spanning the gap. This CDR3 has 14 amino acids. CDR1 is SGHTS and CDR2 is YDEGEE in the germline V gene. DNA of the CDR3: TGTGCCAGCAGCCCCCAGGCGGGGGGCACTGAAGCTTTCTTT. This encodes CASSPQAGGTEAFF.